Listed here are 27 T cell receptor beta chains from one sample, sequenced in a study of cytomegalovirus exposure and HLA in healthy donors. The study ran its PCR with 60 Vbeta and 13 Jbeta primers. Measured with immunoSEQ multiplex PCR; TCRdb has only the in-frame clones, and not every one. The table records roughly 110,000 clones, more than 60% of them present only once. Specimen: PBMCs. All receptors come from a man aged 35 to 55 in good health and CMV-seronegative.

The chain links TRBV10-1 to TRBJ2-5, with D maybe TRBD1 (5 bases). CDR1 is WNHNN and CDR2 is SYGVQD in the germline V gene (reference sequence). This CDR3 has 14 residues. Trimming stripped 0 bases from V and 5 bases from J, with 10 bases between. CDR3 coding DNA: TGCGCCAGCAGTGAGTCTAGGGGCTCGGAGACCCAGTACTTC. Protein: CASSESRGSETQYF.

DNA of the CDR3: TGCAGTGCCTCGGGTGGGTATGGCTACACCTTC. Encoded protein: CSASGGYGYTF. V gene TRBV20-1 combines with J gene TRBJ1-2; D gene uncertain. The CDR3 has 11 residues. Looked up from germline, CDR1 is DFQATT and CDR2 is SNEGSKA (reference sequence). V lost 6 bases to trimming and J lost 5 bases, with 10 bases between them.

This chain uses TRBV18 with TRBJ1-3, with D maybe TRBD1 (5 bases). The V end lost 1 base, the J end lost 1 base, and 8 bases lay between the germline ends. Germline CDR1 reads KGHSH; CDR2 reads LQKENI. CDR3 length equals 15 residues. The CDR3 here is CASSPRAGSGNTIYF. CDR3 DNA: TGTGCCAGCTCACCACGGGCAGGGTCTGGAAACACCATATATTTT. Based on the CDR3 plus reference TRBV18 and TRBJ1-3, the full variable domain is NAGVMQNPRHLVRRRGQEARLRCSPMKGHSHVYWYRQLPEEGLKFMVYLQKENIIDESGMPKERFSAEFPKEGPSILRIQQVVRGDSAAYFCASSPRAGSGNTIYFGEGSWLTVV.

V usage is TRBV29-1 and J usage is TRBJ2-1; TRBD1 agrees at 7 bases. CDR1 is SQVTM, CDR2 ANQGSEA, per germline. This CDR3 is 13 amino acids long. Losses at the gene ends were 5 bases for V and 4 bases for J; bases not matched to a gene: 5. In DNA, the CDR3 is TGCAGCGTTTCGGACAGGAGGTACAATGAGCAGTTCTTC. Translated: CSVSDRRYNEQFF.

The rearrangement uses TRBV10-3 and TRBJ1-1, with 7 bases that match TRBD1. The CDR3 is 16 amino acids. Germline CDR1 reads ENHRY; CDR2 reads SYGVKD. Trimming took 4 bases from V and 10 from J; bases not matched to a gene: 18. The CDR3 sequence is CAISGNEDRIGWGAFF. The CDR3, as DNA: TGTGCCATCAGTGGTAACGAGGACAGGATCGGGTGGGGAGCTTTCTTT.

CDR3 in amino acids: CASSGDSDYGYTF. DNA of the CDR3: TGTGCCAGCAGTGGGGACAGTGACTATGGCTACACCTTC. V gene TRBV2 combines with J gene TRBJ1-2; 7 bases fit TRBD1. Germline V gene sequence: CDR1 SNHLY, CDR2 FYNNEI. The CDR3 extends over 13 amino acids. The V and J ends lost 4 bases and 3 bases, in that order; junction bases with no gene match: 2.

V and J are TRBV5-4 and TRBJ2-3, with 9 bases that match TRBD2. Germline CDR1 is SGHNT and CDR2 is YYREEE (reference sequence). The CDR3 extends over 16 amino acids. Trimming at V came to 0 bases and at J to 2 bases, leaving 4 bases not matched to a gene. This chain's CDR3 is CASSLVGGGATDTQYF. CDR3 DNA: TGTGCCAGCAGCTTGGTAGGCGGGGGGGCCACAGATACGCAGTATTTT.

In its sample, this clone was seen a few times. The V gene is TRBV25-1, the J gene TRBJ2-7, with D possibly matching TRBD2 (6 bases). The CDR3 sequence is 13 residues long. The germline gives CDR1 MGHDK, CDR2 SYGVNS. V lost 6 bases and J lost 1, with 10 bases in between. CDR3 DNA: TGTGCCAGCAGGGACTACGAGTCCTACGAGCAGTACTTC. Translated: CASRDYESYEQYF.

The chain is built from TRBV21-1 and TRBJ1-5; the table calls TRBD1, which could not be checked here. TRBV21-1 constitutes a pseudogene. The CDR3 runs to 13 residues. In DNA, the CDR3 is TGTGCCAGCCGGGCAGGGGCTAATCAGCCCCAGCATTTT. This translates into CASRAGANQPQHF.

The CDR3 sequence: CASSFTGVTIYEQYF. The CDR3 DNA is TGCGCCAGCAGCTTTACAGGGGTGACGATATACGAGCAGTACTTC. The chain employs TRBV5-1 and TRBJ2-7; 7 bases map to TRBD1. CDR3 size: 15 residues. Trimming removed 2 bases from V and 4 bases from J; junction bases left unmatched: 9. From germline, CDR1 is SGHRS and CDR2 YFSETQ.

This clone was observed a handful of times. This sequence joins TRBV29-1 and TRBJ2-7; tentatively, D is TRBD1 (6 bases). V was clipped by 5 bases and J by 6 bases, with 11 bases between them. Germline V CDR1 and CDR2: SQVTM, ANQGSEA. CDR3 length equals 11 residues. The CDR3 nucleotides read TGCAGCGTTATTGGACAGAGCGAGCAGTACTTC. This codes for CSVIGQSEQYF.

The chain has TRBV11-2 and TRBJ2-4; D may be TRBD1 (6 bases). The germline V and J ends were trimmed by 4 bases and 0 bases, with 13 bases remaining between them. Germline CDR1 SGHAT, CDR2 FQNNGV. There are 16 residues in the CDR3. The CDR3 nucleotides are TGTGCCAGCAGCTCGGGACAAGCGCTAGCCAAAAACATTCAGTACTTC. Translating it yields CASSSGQALAKNIQYF.

This chain connects TRBV11-2 to TRBJ2-1; D uncertain. Between the trimmed V and J ends, which lost 5 bases and 11 bases, there was a span of 10 bases. The CDR3 loop spans 11 amino acids. Germline CDR1 is SGHAT and CDR2 is FQNNGV. The CDR3 DNA reads as TGTGCCAGCAGCCTAACCCCGAAGCAGTTCTTC. Translation gives CASSLTPKQFF.

This clone has just a few counts. V is TRBV7-7 and J is TRBJ1-1; weak D call: TRBD1 (6 bases). Germline V CDR1 and CDR2: SSHAT, FNYEAQ (reference sequence). The CDR3 runs to 15 residues. Trimming took off 5 bases at V and 6 bases at J, with 19 bases between the two ends. CDR3 sequence reads: CASSPLQGRGAEAFF. The CDR3 DNA is TGTGCCAGCAGCCCGTTACAGGGTAGAGGGGCTGAAGCTTTCTTT.

The J gene is TRBJ1-4, the V gene TRBV5-1, with TRBD1 matching 8 bases. Trimming at V came to 0 bases and at J to 2 bases, leaving 3 bases not matched to a gene. This CDR3 spans 16 amino acids. Per germline, CDR1 SGHRS and CDR2 YFSETQ. The CDR3 DNA reads as TGCGCCAGCAGCTTGGGTGGGACAGGCACTAATGAAAAACTGTTTTTT. It is translated as CASSLGGTGTNEKLFF.

This clone came up a few times. One end of the junction is discordant with germline, which a read error may explain. This chain connects TRBV7-9 to TRBJ2-7; 12 bases agree with TRBD1. The CDR3 has 17 residues. The germline gives CDR1 SEHNR, CDR2 FQNEAQ (reference sequence). This CDR3 is CSSSSGDRGRWGNEQYF. In DNA form, the CDR3 reads TGTTCCAGCAGCTCCGGGGACAGGGGGCGCTGGGGGAACGAGCAGTACTTC. Looking up the rest from reference TRBV7-9 and TRBJ2-7 gives the full variable domain: DTGVSQNPRHKITKRGQNVTFRCDPISEHNRLYWYRQTLGQGPEFLTYFQNEAQLEKSRLLSDRFSAERPKGSFSTLEIQRTEQGDSAMYLCSSSSGDRGRWGNEQYFGPGTRLTVT.

The rearrangement uses TRBV7-9 and TRBJ2-1, with TRBD1 identical over 8 bases. The CDR3 spans 13 residues. Looked up from germline, CDR1 is SEHNR and CDR2 is FQNEAQ (reference sequence). The V segment lost 6 bases and the J segment 8 bases; nucleotides outside the gene matches: 6. CDR3 DNA: TGTGCCAGCAGTCCTAGGACAGGGTATGAGCAGTTCTTC. Its protein product is CASSPRTGYEQFF.

The genes are TRBV27 and TRBJ1-1; TRBD1 aligns across 7 bases. The CDR3 covers 13 residues. Germline CDR1 MNHEY, CDR2 SMNVEV (reference sequence). Unmatched junction bases numbered 3, after V lost 4 bases and J lost 4 bases. CDR3 sequence: CASSYGQATEAFF. CDR3 coding DNA: TGTGCCAGCAGTTACGGACAGGCCACTGAAGCTTTCTTT.

The chain couples TRBV11-3 to TRBJ1-5; 9 bases map to TRBD1. This CDR3 has 14 residues. Trimming at V came to 5 bases and at J to 7 bases, leaving 6 bases not matched to a gene. Per germline, CDR1 SGHNT and CDR2 YENEEA. The CDR3 coding sequence is TGTGCCAGCAGCCCTCGACAGGGGGGACAGCCCCAGCATTTT. This translates into CASSPRQGGQPQHF.

This clone was detected a few times. This chain links TRBV6-1 with TRBJ1-6, with 12 bases matching TRBD1. Germline V gene sequence: CDR1 MNHNS, CDR2 SASEGT. V lost 6 bases to trimming and J lost 5 bases; unmatched junction nucleotides: 2. The CDR3 length is 15 residues. CDR3 DNA sequence: TGTGCCAGCAGAGGGACAGGGGGCCATAATTCACCCCTCCACTTT. Encoded protein: CASRGTGGHNSPLHF.

The chain employs TRBV27 and TRBJ1-5; D is uncertain. The CDR3 has 15 residues. The germline V and J ends were trimmed by 5 bases and 5 bases, with 16 bases remaining between them. CDR1 and CDR2 from the germline V gene are MNHEY and SMNVEV (reference sequence). The CDR3 nucleotides read TGTGCCAGCAGTCCCTACGGAAAACAGCATCAGCCCCAGCATTTT. Amino acid sequence: CASSPYGKQHQPQHF.

The CDR3: CASSFRGVNTEAFF. DNA for the CDR3: TGTGCCAGCAGTTTCAGGGGGGTGAACACTGAAGCTTTCTTT. The J gene is TRBJ1-1, the V gene TRBV6-1; 7 nucleotides line up with TRBD1. CDR3 size: 14 residues. Germline-derived CDR1 and CDR2 are MNHNS and SASEGT. V lost 5 bases and J lost 0; bases outside the gene matches: 3.

The chain carries TRBV2 and TRBJ2-4; 12 positions agree with TRBD2. The V and J ends lost 8 bases and 9 bases, in that order; junction bases with no gene match: 5. The CDR3 is 13 residues long. Germline V gene sequence: CDR1 SNHLY, CDR2 FYNNEI. This chain's CDR3 is CASGTSGRGIQYF. The DNA for the CDR3 is TGTGCCAGCGGGACTAGCGGGCGAGGCATTCAGTACTTC.

This sequence joins TRBV6-5 and TRBJ1-3; TRBD1 is a possible D gene (5 bases). From germline, CDR1 is MNHEY and CDR2 SVGAGI. The CDR3 is 15 residues long. V was shortened by 0 bases and J by 2 bases, with 8 bases between the two germline ends. DNA of the CDR3: TGTGCCAGCAGTTACTCCGCGGGGGCTGGAAACACCATATATTTT. Translation: CASSYSAGAGNTIYF.

This clone was detected only a few times. The V and J genes are TRBV9 and TRBJ2-3; the D gene is possibly TRBD2 (7 bases). Trimming took off 4 bases at V and 1 base at J, with 13 bases between the two ends. CDR1 is SGDLS, CDR2 YYNGEE, per germline. CDR3 size: 15 residues. CDR3 nucleotide sequence: TGTGCCAGCAGCCCCCGGGGGGCCCGCACAGATACGCAGTATTTT. Protein: CASSPRGARTDTQYF.

The V and J genes are TRBV7-9 and TRBJ1-3; D is ambiguous. Trimming took off 5 bases at V and 6 bases at J, with 8 bases between the two ends. This CDR3 region has 12 residues. Germline V gives CDR1 SEHNR, CDR2 FQNEAQ (reference sequence). CDR3 loop: CASSHGENTIYF. DNA of the CDR3: TGTGCCAGCAGCCACGGGGAAAACACCATATATTTT. Together with reference TRBV7-9 and TRBJ1-3, the CDR3 gives the full variable domain: DTGVSQNPRHKITKRGQNVTFRCDPISEHNRLYWYRQTLGQGPEFLTYFQNEAQLEKSRLLSDRFSAERPKGSFSTLEIQRTEQGDSAMYLCASSHGENTIYFGEGSWLTVV.

This clone was seen a few times. The chain carries TRBV6-6 and TRBJ1-1; maybe TRBD1 (6 bases). Germline V gene lookup returns CDR1 MNHNY and CDR2 SVGAGI (reference sequence). This CDR3 contains 15 residues. With 6 bases removed from V and 0 bases from J, the gap between germline ends came to 14 bases. The CDR3 here is CASRREGTLNTEAFF. The CDR3 DNA sequence: TGTGCCAGCAGAAGGGAAGGGACACTGAACACTGAAGCTTTCTTT.